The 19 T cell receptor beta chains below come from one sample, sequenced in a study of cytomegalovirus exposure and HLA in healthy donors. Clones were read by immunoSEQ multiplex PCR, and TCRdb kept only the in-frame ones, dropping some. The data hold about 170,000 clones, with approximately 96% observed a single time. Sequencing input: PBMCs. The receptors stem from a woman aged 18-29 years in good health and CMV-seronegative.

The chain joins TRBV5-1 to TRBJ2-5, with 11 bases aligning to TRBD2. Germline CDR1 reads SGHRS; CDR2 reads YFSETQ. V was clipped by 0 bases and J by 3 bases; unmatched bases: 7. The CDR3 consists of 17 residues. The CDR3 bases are TGCGCCAGCAGCTTGGCCAGTCTAGCGGGGGGTAAAGAGACCCAGTACTTC. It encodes CASSLASLAGGKETQYF.

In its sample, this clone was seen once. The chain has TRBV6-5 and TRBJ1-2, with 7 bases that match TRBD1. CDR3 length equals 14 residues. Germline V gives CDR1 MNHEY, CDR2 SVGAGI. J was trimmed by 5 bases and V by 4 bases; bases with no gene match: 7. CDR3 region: CASSSYRGSYGYTF. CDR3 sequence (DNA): TGTGCCAGCAGTTCCTACAGGGGATCATATGGCTACACCTTC.

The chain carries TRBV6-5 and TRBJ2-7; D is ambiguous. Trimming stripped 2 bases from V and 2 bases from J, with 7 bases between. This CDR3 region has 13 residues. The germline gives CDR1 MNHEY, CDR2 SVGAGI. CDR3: CASSYQATYEQYF. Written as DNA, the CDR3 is TGTGCCAGCAGTTACCAGGCAACCTACGAGCAGTACTTC.

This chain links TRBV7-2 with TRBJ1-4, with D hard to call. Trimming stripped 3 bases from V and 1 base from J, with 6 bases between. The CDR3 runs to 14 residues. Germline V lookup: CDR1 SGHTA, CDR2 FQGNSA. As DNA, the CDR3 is TGTGCCAGCAGCTTCGGGATAACTAATGAAAAACTGTTTTTT. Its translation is CASSFGITNEKLFF.

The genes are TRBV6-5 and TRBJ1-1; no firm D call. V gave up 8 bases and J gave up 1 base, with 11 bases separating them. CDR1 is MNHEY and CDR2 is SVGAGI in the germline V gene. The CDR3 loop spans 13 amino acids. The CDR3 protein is CASAITENTEAFF. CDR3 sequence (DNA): TGTGCCAGCGCCATAACAGAGAACACTGAAGCTTTCTTT.

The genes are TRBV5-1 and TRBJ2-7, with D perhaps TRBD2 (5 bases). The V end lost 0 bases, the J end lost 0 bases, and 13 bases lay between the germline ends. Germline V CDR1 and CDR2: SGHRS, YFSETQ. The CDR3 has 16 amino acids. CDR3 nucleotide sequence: TGCGCCAGCAGCTTGGCCGTACAGCGGTTCTCCTACGAGCAGTACTTC. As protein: CASSLAVQRFSYEQYF.

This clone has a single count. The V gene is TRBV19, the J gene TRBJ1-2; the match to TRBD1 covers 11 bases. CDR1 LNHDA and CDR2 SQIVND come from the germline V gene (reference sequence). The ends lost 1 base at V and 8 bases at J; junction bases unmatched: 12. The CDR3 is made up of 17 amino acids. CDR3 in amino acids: CASSIGGLRTGGLGYTF. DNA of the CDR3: TGTGCCAGTAGTATAGGAGGTTTGAGGACAGGGGGCCTCGGCTACACCTTC.

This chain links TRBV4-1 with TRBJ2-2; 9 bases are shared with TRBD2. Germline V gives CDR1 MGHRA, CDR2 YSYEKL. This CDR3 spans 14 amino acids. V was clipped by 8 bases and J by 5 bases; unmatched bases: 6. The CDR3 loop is CASGGGAWTGELFF. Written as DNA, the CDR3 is TGCGCCAGCGGCGGGGGGGCCTGGACCGGGGAGCTGTTTTTT.

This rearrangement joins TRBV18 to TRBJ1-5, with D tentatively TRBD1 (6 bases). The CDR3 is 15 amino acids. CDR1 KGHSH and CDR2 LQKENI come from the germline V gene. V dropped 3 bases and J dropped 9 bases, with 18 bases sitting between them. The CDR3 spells CASSPRQVPGTPQHF. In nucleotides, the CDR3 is TGTGCCAGCTCACCCCGACAGGTCCCCGGAACGCCCCAGCATTTT.

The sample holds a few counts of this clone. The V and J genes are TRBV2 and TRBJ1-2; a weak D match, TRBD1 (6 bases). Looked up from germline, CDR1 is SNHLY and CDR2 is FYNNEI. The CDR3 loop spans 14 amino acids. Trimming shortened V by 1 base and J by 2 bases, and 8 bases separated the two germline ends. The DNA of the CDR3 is TGTGCCAGCAGTGAAGGCAGGGGCAACTATGGCTACACCTTC. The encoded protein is CASSEGRGNYGYTF.

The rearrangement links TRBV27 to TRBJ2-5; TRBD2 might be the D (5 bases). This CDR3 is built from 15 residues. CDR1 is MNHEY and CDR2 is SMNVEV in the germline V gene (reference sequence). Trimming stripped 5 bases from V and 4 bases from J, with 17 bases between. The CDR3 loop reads CASSLTRTVGETQYF. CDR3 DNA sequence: TGTGCCAGCAGTCTCACCAGGACTGTAGGAGAGACCCAGTACTTC.

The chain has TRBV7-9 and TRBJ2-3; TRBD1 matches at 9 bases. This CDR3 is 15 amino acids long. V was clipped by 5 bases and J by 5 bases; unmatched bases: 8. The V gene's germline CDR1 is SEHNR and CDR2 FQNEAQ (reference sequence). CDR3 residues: CASSRRDRVGDTQYF. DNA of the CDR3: TGTGCCAGCAGCCGGAGGGACAGGGTGGGAGATACGCAGTATTTT.

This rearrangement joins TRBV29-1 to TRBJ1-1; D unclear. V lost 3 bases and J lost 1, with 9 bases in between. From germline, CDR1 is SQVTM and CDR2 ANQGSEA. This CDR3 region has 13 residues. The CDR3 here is CSVDEGRNTEAFF. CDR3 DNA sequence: TGCAGCGTTGACGAGGGCAGGAACACTGAAGCTTTCTTT.

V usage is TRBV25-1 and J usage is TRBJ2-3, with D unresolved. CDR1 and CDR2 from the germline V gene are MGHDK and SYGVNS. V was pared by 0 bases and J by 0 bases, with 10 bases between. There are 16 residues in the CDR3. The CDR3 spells CASSEYGISSTDTQYF. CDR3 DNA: TGTGCCAGCAGTGAATATGGCATTTCTAGCACAGATACGCAGTATTTT.

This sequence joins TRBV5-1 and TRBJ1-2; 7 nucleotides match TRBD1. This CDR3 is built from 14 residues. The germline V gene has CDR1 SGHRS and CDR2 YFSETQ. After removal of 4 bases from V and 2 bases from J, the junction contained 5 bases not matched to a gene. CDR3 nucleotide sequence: TGCGCCAGCAGCCCGCTGGGACAGAACTATGGCTACACCTTC. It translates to CASSPLGQNYGYTF.

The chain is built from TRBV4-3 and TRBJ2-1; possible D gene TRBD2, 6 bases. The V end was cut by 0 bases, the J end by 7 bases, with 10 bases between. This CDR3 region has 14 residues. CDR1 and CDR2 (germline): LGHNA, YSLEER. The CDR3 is CASSQEAGWNEQFF. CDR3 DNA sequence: TGCGCCAGCAGCCAAGAAGCGGGTTGGAATGAGCAGTTCTTC.

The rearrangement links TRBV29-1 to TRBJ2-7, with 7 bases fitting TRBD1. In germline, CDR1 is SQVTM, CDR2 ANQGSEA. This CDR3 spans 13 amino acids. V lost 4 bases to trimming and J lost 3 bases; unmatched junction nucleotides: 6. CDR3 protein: CSVVGTVYYEQYF. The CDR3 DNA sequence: TGCAGCGTTGTCGGGACAGTATACTACGAGCAGTACTTC.

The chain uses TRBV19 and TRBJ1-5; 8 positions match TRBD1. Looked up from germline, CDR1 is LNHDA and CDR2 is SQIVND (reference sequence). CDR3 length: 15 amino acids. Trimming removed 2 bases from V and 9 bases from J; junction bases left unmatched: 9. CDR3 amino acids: CASSIRNDRGRPQHF. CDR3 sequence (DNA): TGTGCCAGTAGTATAAGGAATGACAGGGGTCGGCCCCAGCATTTT.

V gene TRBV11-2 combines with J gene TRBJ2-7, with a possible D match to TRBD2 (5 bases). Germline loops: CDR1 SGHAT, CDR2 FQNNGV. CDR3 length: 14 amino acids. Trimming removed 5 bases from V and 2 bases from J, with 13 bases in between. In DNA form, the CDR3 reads TGTGCCAGCAGCCCCCCACGGAGGCCCTACGAGCAGTACTTC. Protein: CASSPPRRPYEQYF.